The 8 T cell receptor beta chains listed next were all sequenced from one sample in a study of Graves' ophthalmopathy and Graves' hyperthyroidism. Amplification of TCR beta CDR3 regions used RNA transcripts. In the first round, RT-PCR was carried out with HTBI primers, and a multiplex PCR formed the second round. TCRdb used MiXCR to reprocess the multiplex PCR reads, holding one entry per CDR3 protein. The table shows hundreds of thousands of distinct CDR3 sequences, with about 24% occurring only once. Material: peripheral blood. All receptors come from a woman aged 18-35 years with stable Graves' hyperthyroidism. Some clones in this sample may be carry-over from other donors' samples.

Details on this clonotype: This may be a read error: a much more frequent sequence differs by one nucleotide. The chain carries TRBV7-3 and TRBJ2-2; D call uncertain. CDR3 length: 14 amino acids. Trimming stripped 1 base from V and 2 bases from J, with 5 bases between. The V gene's germline CDR1 is SGHTA and CDR2 FQGTGA. This CDR3 reads CASSLNLNTGELFF. The CDR3 bases are TGTGCCAGCAGCTTAAACCTTAACACCGGGGAGCTGTTTTTT.

This clonotype was seen a few times. This chain uses TRBV28 with TRBJ1-5; the match to TRBD1 covers 9 bases. V lost 6 bases to trimming and J lost 4 bases; unmatched junction nucleotides: 7. The CDR3 is 15 amino acids. Germline lookup yields CDR1 MDHEN and CDR2 SYDVKM. The CDR3 DNA follows: TGTGCCAGCAGCCTACCTGGGACAGGGAATCAGCCCCAGCATTTT. This codes for CASSLPGTGNQPQHF.

This clonotype has only a few counts. The chain employs TRBV6-5 and TRBJ2-7; TRBD2 aligns across 13 bases. The CDR3 runs 17 residues. The V segment lost 2 bases and the J segment 3 bases; nucleotides outside the gene matches: 7. Germline values: CDR1 MNHEY, CDR2 SVGAGI. This CDR3 reads CASSYPRTSGRNYEQYF. The CDR3 region has the DNA TGTGCCAGCAGTTACCCGAGGACTAGCGGGAGAAACTACGAGCAGTACTTC.

CDR3 sequence (DNA): TGTGCCAGCAGGGGGATGGTATCAAACACCGGGGAGCTGTTTTTT. Protein sequence: CASRGMVSNTGELFF. This sequence joins TRBV27 and TRBJ2-2; D remains unclear. Germline CDR1 is MNHEY and CDR2 is SMNVEV (reference sequence). The CDR3 is 15 residues long. V was clipped by 6 bases and J by 2 bases, with 13 bases between them.

The V call is TRBV28, the J call TRBJ2-3; 12 bases align to TRBD2. The V gene's germline CDR1 is MDHEN and CDR2 SYDVKM. V lost 4 bases and J lost 9; bases outside the gene matches: 11. This CDR3 is built from 16 residues. CDR3 sequence reads: CASSSTQRLAGDTQYF. The CDR3 bases are TGTGCCAGCAGTTCGACCCAGCGACTAGCGGGAGACACGCAGTATTTT.

This clonotype was found a few times. V and J are TRBV12-3 or TRBV12-4 and TRBJ1-1; 7 nucleotides match TRBD1. This CDR3 has 16 amino acids. Trimming at V came to 5 bases and at J to 4 bases, leaving 13 bases not matched to a gene. This chain's CDR3 is CASSPYTTGMGTEAFF. The CDR3 bases are TGTGCCAGCAGTCCCTACACGACAGGGATGGGCACTGAAGCTTTCTTT.

V and J are TRBV3-1 and TRBJ1-2, with TRBD1 as a possible D gene (6 bases). Germline V gene sequence: CDR1 LGHDT, CDR2 YNNKEL (reference sequence). The CDR3 runs to 15 residues. V was clipped by 2 bases and J by 4 bases, with 14 bases between them. CDR3 protein: CASSQRSTGFYGYTF. CDR3 nucleotide sequence: TGTGCCAGCAGCCAACGATCGACAGGCTTCTATGGCTACACCTTC.

This clonotype was observed at least ten times. The chain employs TRBV28 and TRBJ2-7; D ambiguous. The germline V gene encodes CDR1 MDHEN and CDR2 SYDVKM. Trimming removed 6 bases from V and 4 bases from J, with 10 bases in between. The CDR3 spans 12 residues. The CDR3 DNA is TGTGCCAGCAGACTTGGAACTTACGAGCAGTACTTC. This sequence encodes CASRLGTYEQYF.